This TCR beta chain was captured in a study of graft-versus-host responses after intestinal transplantation. The V end lost 0 bases, the J end lost 9 bases, and 9 bases lay between the germline ends. CDR3 length: 13 amino acids. Germline CDR1 and CDR2: MGHRA and YSYEKL. Sequencing was performed with immunoSEQ multiplex PCR; in TCRdb, only in-frame clones are kept and a portion is missing. The table shows more than 30,000 clones, with around 90% occurring only once. Processing released intraepithelial and lamina propria lymphocytes from the graft tissue. This clone has just one count. The sequence was collected from a human patient who received an intestinal transplant, so some T cells may come from the graft donor. The starting material was ileum tissue, obtained about 200 days after intestinal transplant. The chain uses TRBV4-1 and TRBJ1-3; D gene ambiguous. The CDR3 DNA reads TGCGCCAGCAGCCAAGAGGACGTCAGCACCATATATTTT. Its translation is CASSQEDVSTIYF.